This T cell receptor beta chain originates from a study of T cells in Graves' hyperthyroidism and ophthalmopathy. Overall study: It was at initial diagnosis, before any treatment, that peripheral blood was collected.

Based on clinical symptoms, serum thyroxine and TRAb, thyroid ultrasound and orbital computed tomography, diagnoses were reached. This clonotype appeared many times. The CDR3 regions of TCR beta were amplified from RNA transcripts. HTBI primers drove first-round RT-PCR of the TCR CDR3. TCRdb independently ran MiXCR on the multiplex PCR reads; one entry per CDR3 protein. This sample has over 700,000 distinct CDR3 sequences, with roughly 40% found just once. The receptor's source is a man younger than 35 with Graves' hyperthyroidism. Sequencing was done on a sample of blood.

CDR3 protein: CSVEERTGEFETQYF. The CDR3 DNA reads TGCAGCGTTGAAGAAAGGACAGGGGAGTTTGAGACCCAGTACTTC. This sequence joins TRBV29-1 and TRBJ2-5, with 9 bases fitting TRBD1. CDR1 and CDR2 from the germline V gene are SQVTM and ANQGSEA. The CDR3 extends over 15 amino acids. Trimming cost V 0 bases and J 5 bases; bases outside gene matches: 7.